This record concerns one T cell receptor (beta chain) sequence. The antigen remains unidentified. The data were obtained in a study of blood T cells in healthy people across ages. Study-level background: Template-switching capture recovered about one barcoded beta molecule per two T cells. Study findings and constraints: More naive CD4+ cells and higher diversity marked long-lived donors relative to aged donors.

Healthy Russian Caucasian donors spanned ages 6 to 90 years. The CDR3 has 12 residues. Germline V gives CDR1 SGHRS, CDR2 YFSETQ. Trimming left V 4 bases short and J 2 bases short, with 7 bases between. The second PCR ran roughly 6 to 11 cycles with a sample-barcoded 5' primer and J-beta primers. The template-switch adaptor, which had 12 random nucleotides, put a tag on each cDNA molecule. TCRdb re-analysed the 5' RACE reads in MiXCR, keeping a single row per CDR3 protein. The sample records 800,000 or so distinct CDR3 sequences, around 50% being singletons. This TCR was sampled from an elderly man in good health. The chain is built from TRBV5-1 and TRBJ2-7; unclear D gene. Source material: blood. For the CDR3, the DNA is TGCGCCAGCAGCATCGGACCCTACGAGCAGTACTTC. This encodes CASSIGPYEQYF.